Below, 21 T cell receptor beta chains from the same sample are listed, as sequenced in a study of blood T cells in healthy people across ages. A sample-barcoded 5' primer and a J-beta primer mix were used in a second PCR of roughly 7 to 12 cycles. TCRdb reprocessed the 5' RACE reads with MiXCR, giving one entry per CDR3 protein. The sample lists around 1,900,000 distinct CDR3 sequences; 39% were seen once. Sample: blood. The receptors were gathered from a human donor in good health.

Only a few counts were recorded for this clonotype. V gene TRBV6-5 combines with J gene TRBJ2-7; 10 positions agree with TRBD2. The J call may be faulty, since TRBJ2-5 better matches the DNA end. CDR1 and CDR2 (germline): MNHEY, SVGAGI. The CDR3 runs 16 residues. The CDR3 sequence: CASSYSLAGALGTQYF. The CDR3 DNA reads as TGTGCCAGCAGTTACTCGCTAGCGGGGGCCCTGGGGACCCAGTACTTC.

Note on this clonotype: One junction end disagrees with the germline gene, perhaps due to a read error. The chain's CDR3 is CANSHSRTGINQPQHF. CDR3 DNA: TGTGCCAACAGCCATAGTCGGACAGGAATCAATCAGCCCCAGCATTTT. V is TRBV3-1 and J is TRBJ1-5, with TRBD1 matching over 7 bases. Germline loops: CDR1 LGHDT, CDR2 YNNKEL (reference sequence). There are 16 residues in the CDR3.

This clonotype was detected only a few times. The chain carries TRBV4-2 and TRBJ2-1; a weak D match, TRBD2 (5 bases). Germline V CDR1 and CDR2: LGHNA, YNFKEQ. The CDR3 runs to 12 residues. Trimming pared 4 bases from V and 8 bases from J, leaving 9 bases between. Here the CDR3 reads CASSLPEDEQFF. The CDR3 nucleotides read TGTGCCAGCAGCCTTCCGGAGGATGAGCAGTTCTTC.

V gene TRBV2 combines with J gene TRBJ2-4; TRBD1 is a possible D gene (5 bases). The J call may be faulty, since TRBJ2-7 better matches the DNA end. Germline assignment: CDR1 SNHLY and CDR2 FYNNEI. The CDR3 has 12 residues. CDR3 coding DNA: TGTGCCAGCAGTGAACAGGGCCACGAGCAGTACTTC. It encodes CASSEQGHEQYF.

V usage is TRBV20-1 and J usage is TRBJ1-1; D ambiguous. CDR1 is DFQATT and CDR2 is SNEGSKA in the germline V gene (reference sequence). Trimming took 6 bases from V and 3 from J, leaving 23 bases between them. The CDR3 has 16 residues. The CDR3 loop reads CSAQPSLGQADTEAFF. The CDR3 nucleotides read TGCAGTGCCCAACCGTCACTGGGCCAAGCTGACACTGAAGCTTTCTTT.

Ten or more counts support this clonotype. V usage is TRBV4-2 and J usage is TRBJ2-4, with no clear D. The V end lost 1 base, the J end lost 0 bases, and 10 bases lay between the germline ends. Germline CDR1 reads LGHNA; CDR2 reads YNFKEQ. The CDR3 runs to 16 residues. In DNA form, the CDR3 reads TGTGCCAGCAGCCAAGTGGGCCTAGGAGCCAAAAACATTCAGTACTTC. It is translated as CASSQVGLGAKNIQYF.

The V call is TRBV29-1, the J call TRBJ1-1; D gene ambiguous. Trimming cost V 3 bases and J 4 bases, with 9 bases left between them. The CDR3 has 12 residues. In germline, CDR1 is SQVTM, CDR2 ANQGSEA. CDR3 sequence: CSVDYRSTEAFF. CDR3 sequence (DNA): TGCAGCGTTGATTACCGGAGCACTGAAGCTTTCTTT.

This clonotype was counted only a few times. The chain joins TRBV10-3 to TRBJ1-2, with a possible D match to TRBD1 (6 bases). The CDR3 spans 14 residues. The V end was cut by 6 bases, the J end by 6 bases, with 17 bases between. The germline gives CDR1 ENHRY, CDR2 SYGVKD. CDR3 sequence reads: CAISQGQDADGYTF. As DNA, the CDR3 is TGTGCCATCAGCCAGGGACAAGACGCCGATGGCTACACCTTC.

The chain combines TRBV4-3 with TRBJ2-5; perhaps D is TRBD1 or TRBD2 (6 bases each). This CDR3 is built from 16 residues. Germline V gene lookup returns CDR1 LGHNA and CDR2 YSLEER. The V and J ends lost 4 bases and 1 base respectively, with 16 bases between them. Written as DNA, the CDR3 is TGCGCCAGCAGCCCAGGGGTCGGGGGAATCCAAGAGACCCAGTACTTC. Amino acid sequence: CASSPGVGGIQETQYF.

The chain couples TRBV5-6 to TRBJ1-1, with D unclear. V shed 6 bases and J shed 4 bases, with 10 bases lying between them. CDR3 length: 12 residues. Per the germline V gene, CDR1 is SGHDT and CDR2 is YYEEEE. This CDR3 is CASNRGSTEAFF. DNA for the CDR3: TGTGCCAGCAACCGAGGGAGCACTGAAGCTTTCTTT.

This clonotype was counted between two and nine times. The rearrangement joins TRBV29-1 to TRBJ2-3; the D gene is possibly TRBD2 (6 bases). Germline V lookup: CDR1 SQVTM, CDR2 ANQGSEA. V dropped 6 bases and J dropped 4 bases, with 14 bases sitting between them. This CDR3 spans 13 amino acids. The CDR3 sequence: CSVQQWEADTQYF. The CDR3 nucleotides read TGCAGCGTCCAACAATGGGAGGCAGATACGCAGTATTTT.

This clonotype has just a few counts. V and J are TRBV29-1 and TRBJ2-3, with 12 bases lining up with TRBD2. J lost 1 base, V lost 4 bases, and 6 bases had no gene match. The CDR3 is 16 residues long. CDR1 SQVTM and CDR2 ANQGSEA come from the germline V gene. Here the CDR3 DNA reads TGCAGCGTTGCGCCTTGGACTAGCGGGGGCACAGATACGCAGTATTTT. The encoded protein is CSVAPWTSGGTDTQYF.

For this clonotype: At one end the junction does not follow the germline gene, possibly because of a read error. V and J are TRBV7-2 and TRBJ2-1; 11 nucleotides align to TRBD2. Near its end, the DNA agrees better with TRBJ2-7, so the J call may be wrong. The germline gives CDR1 SGHTA, CDR2 FQGNSA. CDR3 size: 17 residues. The CDR3 coding sequence is TGTGCCAACAGCCGATTAGCGGGGGGGCTCTCCTACAATGAGCAGTACTTC. This codes for CANSRLAGGLSYNEQYF.

This sequence joins TRBV20-1 and TRBJ2-3; TRBD1 matches at 8 bases. Looked up from germline, CDR1 is DFQATT and CDR2 is SNEGSKA (reference sequence). The CDR3 totals 15 residues. V was pared by 6 bases and J by 0 bases, with 8 bases of the junction left unmatched. CDR3 DNA: TGCAGTGCCCTCAGGGGGCAGGCGAGCACAGATACGCAGTATTTT. Residues: CSALRGQASTDTQYF.

Regarding this clonotype: Being one base from a much bigger clone, this may be a read error. The rearrangement joins TRBV12-3 or TRBV12-4 to TRBJ2-3; TRBD2 matches 7 bases. The length of the CDR3 is 12 residues. The CDR3 region has the DNA TGTACCAGCACGCTAGCGGCAGATACGCAGTATTTT. It encodes CTSTLAADTQYF.

CDR3 nucleotide sequence: TGTGCCAGCAGTGAGCTAGCGGGGGCCCAGGGGACCCAGTACTTC. Amino acid sequence: CASSELAGAQGTQYF. The gene calls are TRBV2 and TRBJ2-5; 10 bases are a match to TRBD2. Germline-derived CDR1 and CDR2 are SNHLY and FYNNEI. CDR3 length: 15 residues. V trimming: 3 bases; J trimming: 7 bases; junction bases outside the gene matches: 8.

The rearrangement uses TRBV12-3 or TRBV12-4 and TRBJ1-1, with D possibly matching TRBD1 (6 bases). CDR3 length: 14 residues. The V and J ends lost 6 bases and 1 base respectively, with 12 bases between them. CDR3 DNA: TGTGCCAGCAGAACCAGGGGCGCGAACACTGAAGCTTTCTTT. Protein sequence: CASRTRGANTEAFF.

This sequence joins TRBV7-9 and TRBJ2-3; 9 nucleotides line up with TRBD2. The CDR3 spans 16 residues. Germline V gene data show CDR1 as SEHNR and CDR2 as FQNEAQ (reference sequence). The ends lost 1 base at V and 6 bases at J; junction bases unmatched: 8. The CDR3 bases are TGTGCCAGCAGCTTAGAGGGGCGGGGGGGCTATGATACGCAGTATTTT. Encoded protein: CASSLEGRGGYDTQYF.

V is TRBV7-9 and J is TRBJ2-3; D remains ambiguous. The germline V gene encodes CDR1 SEHNR and CDR2 FQNEAQ (reference sequence). The germline V and J ends were trimmed by 5 bases and 3 bases, with 15 bases remaining between them. This CDR3 comprises 15 residues. CDR3 bases: TGTGCCAGCAGCCCGCCCAACCAACTTACAGATACGCAGTATTTT. Amino acids: CASSPPNQLTDTQYF.

The chain uses TRBV29-1 and TRBJ2-7; possibly TRBD1 for D (7 bases). V was pared by 6 bases and J by 10 bases, with 19 bases between. Germline assignment: CDR1 SQVTM and CDR2 ANQGSEA. The CDR3 totals 12 residues. In nucleotides, the CDR3 is TGCAGCGTGCATACAGGGGAGGTTGACCAGTACTTC. It is translated as CSVHTGEVDQYF.

The rearrangement links TRBV29-1 to TRBJ1-1, with D possibly TRBD1 on 6 matching bases. The CDR3 is 12 amino acids. The germline V gene has CDR1 SQVTM and CDR2 ANQGSEA. Trimming cost V 7 bases and J 5 bases, with 14 bases left between them. The CDR3 DNA is TGCAGCGGACTCACAGGGAAAACTGAAGCTTTCTTT. Residues: CSGLTGKTEAFF.